This T cell receptor (beta chain) was identified during a study of cytomegalovirus exposure and HLA in healthy donors. Overall study results and limits: The authors listed approximately 160 TCR beta chains as cytomegalovirus-associated.

In the case of this clone: The antigen is undetermined.

This table comes from immunoSEQ multiplex PCR, and its TCRdb copy is limited to in-frame clones, with some not included. The sample shows about 120,000 clones, roughly 90% of them seen only once. Germline V gene sequence: CDR1 MNHEY, CDR2 SMNVEV (reference sequence). The CDR3 is 14 amino acids. Trimming stripped 6 bases from V and 0 bases from J, with 12 bases between. Sample: PBMCs. The receptor was derived from a woman between 18 and 29 years old in good health and CMV-seronegative. This chain uses TRBV27 with TRBJ2-7; D is uncertain. For the CDR3, the DNA is TGTGCCAGCAGAGGCGAGCGAACCTCCTACGAGCAGTACTTC. It is translated as CASRGERTSYEQYF.